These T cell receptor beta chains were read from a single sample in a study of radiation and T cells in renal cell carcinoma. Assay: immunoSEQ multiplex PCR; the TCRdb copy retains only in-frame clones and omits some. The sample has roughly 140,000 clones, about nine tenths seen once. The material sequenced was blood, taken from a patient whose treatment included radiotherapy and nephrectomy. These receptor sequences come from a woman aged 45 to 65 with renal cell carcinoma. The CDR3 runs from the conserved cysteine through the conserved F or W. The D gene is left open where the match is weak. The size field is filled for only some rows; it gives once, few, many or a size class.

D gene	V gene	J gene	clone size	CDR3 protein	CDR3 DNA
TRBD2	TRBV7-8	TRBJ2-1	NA	CASSPPVGTSGLDEQFF	TGTGCCAGCAGCCCCCCGGTCGGGACTAGCGGGCTGGATGAGCAGTTCTTC
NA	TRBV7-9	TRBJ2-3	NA	CASSLSTTSTDTQYF	TGTGCCAGCAGCTTATCGACTACTAGCACAGATACGCAGTATTTT
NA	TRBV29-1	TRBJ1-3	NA	CSVLTGSGNTIYF	TGCAGCGTTTTAACGGGCTCTGGAAACACCATATATTTT
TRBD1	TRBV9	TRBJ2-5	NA	CASSVAGGAQTQYF	TGTGCCAGCAGCGTGGCAGGGGGCGCCCAGACCCAGTACTTC
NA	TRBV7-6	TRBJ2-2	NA	CASSLRGKDAGELFF	TGTGCCAGCAGCTTGAGGGGGAAGGACGCCGGGGAGCTGTTTTTT
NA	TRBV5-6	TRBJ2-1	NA	CASSSDRRLYNEQFF	TGTGCCAGCAGCTCTGACAGGCGCCTCTACAATGAGCAGTTCTTC
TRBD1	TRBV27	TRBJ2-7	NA	CASRPRQGAANF	TGTGCCAGCAGGCCTCGACAGGGGGCCGCGAACTTC
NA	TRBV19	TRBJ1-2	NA	CASSRVNYGYTF	TGTGCCAGTAGTAGGGTTAACTATGGCTACACCTTC
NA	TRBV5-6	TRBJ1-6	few	CASSPDTAGSPLHF	TGTGCCAGCAGTCCGGACACGGCAGGTTCACCCCTCCACTTT
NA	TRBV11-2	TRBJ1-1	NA	CASSPGRGAAVEAFF	TGTGCCAGCAGCCCGGGCAGAGGGGCCGCCGTTGAAGCTTTCTTT
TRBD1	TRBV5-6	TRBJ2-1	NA	CASSLGQDSYNEQFF	TGTGCCAGCAGCCTAGGACAGGATAGCTACAATGAGCAGTTCTTC
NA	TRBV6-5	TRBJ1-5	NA	CASSYGGGNQPQHF	TGTGCCAGCAGTTACGGAGGAGGGAATCAGCCCCAGCATTTT
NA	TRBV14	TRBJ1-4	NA	CASSQETVNEKLFF	TGTGCCAGCAGCCAAGAAACGGTTAATGAAAAACTGTTTTTT
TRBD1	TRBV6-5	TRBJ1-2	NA	CASSKGGANYGYTF	TGTGCCAGCAGCAAAGGGGGCGCTAACTATGGCTACACCTTC
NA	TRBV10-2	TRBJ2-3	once	CASRGPRRSDTQYF	TGCGCCAGCAGAGGACCACGACGGTCGGATACGCAGTATTTT
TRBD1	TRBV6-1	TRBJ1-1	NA	CASSDRDRGPAFF	TGTGCCAGCAGTGACCGGGACAGGGGGCCAGCTTTCTTT